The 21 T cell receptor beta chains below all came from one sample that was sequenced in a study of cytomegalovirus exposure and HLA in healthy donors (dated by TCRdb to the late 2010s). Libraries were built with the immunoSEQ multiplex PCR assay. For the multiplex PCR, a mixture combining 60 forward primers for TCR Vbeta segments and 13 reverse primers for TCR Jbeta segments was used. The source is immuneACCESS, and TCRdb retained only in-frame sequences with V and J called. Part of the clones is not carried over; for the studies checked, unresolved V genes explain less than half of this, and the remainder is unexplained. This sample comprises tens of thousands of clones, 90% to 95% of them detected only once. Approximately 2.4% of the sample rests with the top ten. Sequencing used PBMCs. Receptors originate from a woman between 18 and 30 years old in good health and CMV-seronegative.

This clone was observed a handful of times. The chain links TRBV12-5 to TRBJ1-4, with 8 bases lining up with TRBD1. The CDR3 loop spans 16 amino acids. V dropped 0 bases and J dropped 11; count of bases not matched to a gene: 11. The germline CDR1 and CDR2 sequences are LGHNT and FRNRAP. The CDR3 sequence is CASGLVQGGAVGKLFF. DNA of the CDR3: TGTGCTAGTGGTTTGGTACAGGGGGGGGCCGTGGGGAAACTGTTTTTT.

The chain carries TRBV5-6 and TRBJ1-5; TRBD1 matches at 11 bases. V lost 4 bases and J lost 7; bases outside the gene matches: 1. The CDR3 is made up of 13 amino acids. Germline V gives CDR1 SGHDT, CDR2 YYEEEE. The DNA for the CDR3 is TGTGCCAGCAGCGGGACAGGGGGACAGCCCCAGCATTTT. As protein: CASSGTGGQPQHF.

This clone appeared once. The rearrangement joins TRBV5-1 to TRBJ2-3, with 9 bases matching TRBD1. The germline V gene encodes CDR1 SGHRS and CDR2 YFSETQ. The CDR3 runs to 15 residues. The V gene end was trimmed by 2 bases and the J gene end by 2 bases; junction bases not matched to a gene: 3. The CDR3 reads CASSFRDRDTDTQYF. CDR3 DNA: TGCGCCAGCAGCTTCCGGGACAGGGACACAGATACGCAGTATTTT.

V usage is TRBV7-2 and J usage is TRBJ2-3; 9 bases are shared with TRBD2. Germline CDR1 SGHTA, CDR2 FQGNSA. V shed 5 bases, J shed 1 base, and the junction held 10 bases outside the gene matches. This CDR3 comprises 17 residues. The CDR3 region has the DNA TGTGCCAGCAGCCGAGTGGCGGGAGGGCCAGGCACAGATACGCAGTATTTT. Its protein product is CASSRVAGGPGTDTQYF.

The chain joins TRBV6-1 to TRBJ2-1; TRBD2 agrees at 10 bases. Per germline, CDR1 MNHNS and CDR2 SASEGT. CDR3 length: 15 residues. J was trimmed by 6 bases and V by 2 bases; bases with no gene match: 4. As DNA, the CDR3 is TGTGCCAGCAGTGAACTAGCGGGAGTTCTCAATGAGCAGTTCTTC. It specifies CASSELAGVLNEQFF.

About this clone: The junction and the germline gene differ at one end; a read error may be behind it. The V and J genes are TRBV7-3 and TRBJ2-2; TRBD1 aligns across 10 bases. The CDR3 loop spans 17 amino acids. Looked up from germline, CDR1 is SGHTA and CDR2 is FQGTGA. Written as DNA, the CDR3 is TGTTCCAGCAGCCCGCCGGGACAGGGGAGAAACACCGGGGAGCTGTTTTTT. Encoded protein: CSSSPPGQGRNTGELFF.

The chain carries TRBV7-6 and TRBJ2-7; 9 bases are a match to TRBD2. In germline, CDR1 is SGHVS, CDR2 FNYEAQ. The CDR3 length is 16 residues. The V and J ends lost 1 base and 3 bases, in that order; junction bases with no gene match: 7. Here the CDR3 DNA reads TGTGCCAGCAGCTTAGGGGGCGGGAGGGCCCTCTACGAGCAGTACTTC. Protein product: CASSLGGGRALYEQYF.

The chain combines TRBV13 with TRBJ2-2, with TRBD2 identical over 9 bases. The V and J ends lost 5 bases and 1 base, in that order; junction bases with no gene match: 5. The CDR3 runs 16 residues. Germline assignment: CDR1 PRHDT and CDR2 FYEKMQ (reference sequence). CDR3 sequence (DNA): TGTGCCAGCAGCCCCCTGACTAGCGGGAACACCGGGGAGCTGTTTTTT. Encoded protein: CASSPLTSGNTGELFF.

CDR3 protein: CASSVQGAGWEPQHF. The CDR3 DNA reads as TGTGCCAGCAGCGTACAGGGTGCCGGATGGGAGCCCCAGCATTTT. J is TRBJ1-5 and V is TRBV9; the D gene is possibly TRBD1 (5 bases). V was clipped by 1 base and J by 8 bases, with 16 bases between them. Germline-derived CDR1 and CDR2 are SGDLS and YYNGEE. The CDR3 contains 15 residues.

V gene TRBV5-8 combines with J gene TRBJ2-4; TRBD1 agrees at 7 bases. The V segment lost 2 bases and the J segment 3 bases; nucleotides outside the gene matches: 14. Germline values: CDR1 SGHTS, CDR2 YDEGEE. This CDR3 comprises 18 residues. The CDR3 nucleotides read TGTGCCAGCAGCTTAGTTTGGGAAGAGGGGGCAGGCAAAAACATTCAGTACTTC. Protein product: CASSLVWEEGAGKNIQYF.

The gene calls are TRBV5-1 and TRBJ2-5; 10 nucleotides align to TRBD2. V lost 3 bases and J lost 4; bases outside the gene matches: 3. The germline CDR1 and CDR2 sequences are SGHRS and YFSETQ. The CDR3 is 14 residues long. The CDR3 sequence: CASSSTSGTETQYF. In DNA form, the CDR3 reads TGCGCCAGCAGCTCTACTAGCGGGACAGAGACCCAGTACTTC. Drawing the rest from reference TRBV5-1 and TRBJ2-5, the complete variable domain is KAGVTQTPRYLIKTRGQQVTLSCSPISGHRSVSWYQQTPGQGLQFLFEYFSETQRNKGNFPGRFSGRQFSNSRSEMNVSTLELGDSALYLCASSSTSGTETQYFGPGTRLLVL.

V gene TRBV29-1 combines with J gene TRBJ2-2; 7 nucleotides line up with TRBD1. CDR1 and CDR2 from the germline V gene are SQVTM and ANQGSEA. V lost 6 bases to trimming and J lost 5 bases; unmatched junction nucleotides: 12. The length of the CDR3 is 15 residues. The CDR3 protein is CSVGGLTGWTGELFF. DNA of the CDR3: TGCAGCGTGGGCGGGTTGACAGGGTGGACCGGGGAGCTGTTTTTT.

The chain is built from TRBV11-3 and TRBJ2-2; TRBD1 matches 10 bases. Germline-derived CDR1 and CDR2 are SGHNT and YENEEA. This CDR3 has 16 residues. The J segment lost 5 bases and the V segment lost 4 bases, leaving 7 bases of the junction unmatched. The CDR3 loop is CASSSGQGMGTGELFF. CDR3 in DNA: TGTGCCAGCAGCTCGGGACAGGGGATGGGGACCGGGGAGCTGTTTTTT.

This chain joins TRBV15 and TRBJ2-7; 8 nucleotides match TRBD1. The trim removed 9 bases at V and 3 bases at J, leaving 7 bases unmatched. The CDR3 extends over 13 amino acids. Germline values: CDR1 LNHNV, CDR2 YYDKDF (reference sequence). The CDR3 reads CATQTGAGYEQYF. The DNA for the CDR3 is TGTGCCACGCAGACAGGGGCTGGCTACGAGCAGTACTTC.

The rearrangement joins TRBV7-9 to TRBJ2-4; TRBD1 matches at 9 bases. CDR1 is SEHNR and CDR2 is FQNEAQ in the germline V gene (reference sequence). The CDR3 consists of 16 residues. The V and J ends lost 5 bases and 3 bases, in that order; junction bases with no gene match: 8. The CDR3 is CASSPPGQGDKNIQYF. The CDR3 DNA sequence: TGTGCCAGCAGCCCGCCGGGACAGGGAGACAAAAACATTCAGTACTTC.

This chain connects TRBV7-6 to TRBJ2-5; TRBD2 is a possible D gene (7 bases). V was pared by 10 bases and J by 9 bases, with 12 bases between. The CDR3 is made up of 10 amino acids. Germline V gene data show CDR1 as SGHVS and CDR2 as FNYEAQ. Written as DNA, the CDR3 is TGTGCCACCGGGGGGCAGCCCCAGTACTTC. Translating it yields CATGGQPQYF.

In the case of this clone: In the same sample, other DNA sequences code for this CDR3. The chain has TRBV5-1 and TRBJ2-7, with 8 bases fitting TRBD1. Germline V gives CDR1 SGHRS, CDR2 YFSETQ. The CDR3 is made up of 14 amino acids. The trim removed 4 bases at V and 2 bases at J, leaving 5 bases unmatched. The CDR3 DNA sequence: TGCGCCAGCAGCCAACCGGGACAGGCCTACGAGCAGTACTTC. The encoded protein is CASSQPGQAYEQYF.

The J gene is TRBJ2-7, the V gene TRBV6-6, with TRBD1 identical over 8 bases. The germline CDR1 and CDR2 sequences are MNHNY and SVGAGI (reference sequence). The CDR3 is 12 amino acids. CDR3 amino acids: CATGQAYYEQYF. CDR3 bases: TGTGCTACGGGACAGGCGTACTACGAGCAGTACTTC.

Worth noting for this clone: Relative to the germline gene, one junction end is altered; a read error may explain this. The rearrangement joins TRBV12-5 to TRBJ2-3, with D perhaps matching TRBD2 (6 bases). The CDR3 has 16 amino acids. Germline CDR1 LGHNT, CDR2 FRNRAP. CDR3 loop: CASGLVLSRESDTQYF. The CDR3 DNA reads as TGTGCTAGTGGCTTGGTACTGAGCCGGGAGTCAGATACGCAGTATTTT.

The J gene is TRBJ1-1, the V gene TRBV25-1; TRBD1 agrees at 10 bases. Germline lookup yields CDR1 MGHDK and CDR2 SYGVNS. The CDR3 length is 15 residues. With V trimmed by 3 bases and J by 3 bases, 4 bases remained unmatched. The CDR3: CASSEGTGADTEAFF. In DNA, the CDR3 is TGTGCCAGCAGTGAGGGGACAGGGGCTGACACTGAAGCTTTCTTT.

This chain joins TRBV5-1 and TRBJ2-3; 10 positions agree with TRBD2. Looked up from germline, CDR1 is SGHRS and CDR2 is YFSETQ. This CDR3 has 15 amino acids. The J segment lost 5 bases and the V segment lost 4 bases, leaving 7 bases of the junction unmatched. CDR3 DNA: TGCGCCAGCAGCGTAACTAGCGGGATTGGAGATACGCAGTATTTT. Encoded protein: CASSVTSGIGDTQYF. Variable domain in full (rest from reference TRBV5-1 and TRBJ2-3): KAGVTQTPRYLIKTRGQQVTLSCSPISGHRSVSWYQQTPGQGLQFLFEYFSETQRNKGNFPGRFSGRQFSNSRSEMNVSTLELGDSALYLCASSVTSGIGDTQYFGPGTRLTVL.